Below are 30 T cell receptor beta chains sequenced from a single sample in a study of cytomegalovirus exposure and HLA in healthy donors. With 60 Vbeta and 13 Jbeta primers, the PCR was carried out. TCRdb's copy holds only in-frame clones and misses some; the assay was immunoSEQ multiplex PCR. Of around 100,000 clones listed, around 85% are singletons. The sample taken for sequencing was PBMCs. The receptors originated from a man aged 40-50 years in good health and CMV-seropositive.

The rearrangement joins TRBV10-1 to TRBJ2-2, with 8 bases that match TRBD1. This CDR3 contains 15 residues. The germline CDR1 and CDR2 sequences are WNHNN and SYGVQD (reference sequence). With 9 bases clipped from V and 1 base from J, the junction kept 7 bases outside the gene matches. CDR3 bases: TGCGCCAGTCACTCCGGGACAGGGAACACCGGGGAGCTGTTTTTT. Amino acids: CASHSGTGNTGELFF.

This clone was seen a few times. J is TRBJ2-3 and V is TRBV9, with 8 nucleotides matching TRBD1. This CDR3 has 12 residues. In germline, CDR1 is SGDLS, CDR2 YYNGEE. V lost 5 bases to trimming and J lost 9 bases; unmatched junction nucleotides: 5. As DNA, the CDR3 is TGTGCCAGCAGTGACACAGGGGGGACGCAGTATTTT. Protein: CASSDTGGTQYF.

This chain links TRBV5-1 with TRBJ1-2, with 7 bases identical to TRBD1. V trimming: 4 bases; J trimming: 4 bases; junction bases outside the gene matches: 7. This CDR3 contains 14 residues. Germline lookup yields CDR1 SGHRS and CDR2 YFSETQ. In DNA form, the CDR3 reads TGCGCCAGCAGCGAAGGGACAGTGACCTATGGCTACACCTTC. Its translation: CASSEGTVTYGYTF.

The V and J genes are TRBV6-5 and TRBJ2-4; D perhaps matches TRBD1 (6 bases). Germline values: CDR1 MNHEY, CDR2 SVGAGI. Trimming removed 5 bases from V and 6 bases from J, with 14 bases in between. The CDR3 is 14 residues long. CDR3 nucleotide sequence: TGTGCCAGCAGTCATGGGGGCGACGGAAACATTCAGTACTTC. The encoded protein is CASSHGGDGNIQYF.

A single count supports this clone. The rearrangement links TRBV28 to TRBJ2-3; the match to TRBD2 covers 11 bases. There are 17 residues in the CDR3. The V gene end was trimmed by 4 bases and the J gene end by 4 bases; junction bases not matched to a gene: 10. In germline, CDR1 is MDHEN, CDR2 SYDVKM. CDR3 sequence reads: CASSSRGLAGGADTQYF. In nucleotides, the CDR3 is TGTGCCAGCAGTTCCCGAGGGCTAGCGGGAGGAGCAGATACGCAGTATTTT.

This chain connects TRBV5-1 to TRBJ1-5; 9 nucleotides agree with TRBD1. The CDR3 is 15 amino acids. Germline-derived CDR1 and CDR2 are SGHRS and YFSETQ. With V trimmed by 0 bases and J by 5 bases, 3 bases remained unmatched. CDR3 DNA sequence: TGCGCCAGCAGCTTGGACGGACAGGGGCATCAGCCCCAGCATTTT. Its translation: CASSLDGQGHQPQHF.

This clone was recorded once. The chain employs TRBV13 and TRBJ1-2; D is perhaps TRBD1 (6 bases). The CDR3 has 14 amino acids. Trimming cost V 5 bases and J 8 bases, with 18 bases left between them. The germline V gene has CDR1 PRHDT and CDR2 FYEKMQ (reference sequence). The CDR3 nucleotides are TGTGCCAGCAGCCACACTAACAGGGATAGAGGCTACACCTTC. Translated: CASSHTNRDRGYTF. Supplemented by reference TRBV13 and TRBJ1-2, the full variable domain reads AAGVIQSPRHLIKEKRETATLKCYPIPRHDTVYWYQQGPGQDPQFLISFYEKMQSDKGSIPDRFSAQQFSDYHSELNMSSLELGDSALYFCASSHTNRDRGYTFGSGTRLTVV.

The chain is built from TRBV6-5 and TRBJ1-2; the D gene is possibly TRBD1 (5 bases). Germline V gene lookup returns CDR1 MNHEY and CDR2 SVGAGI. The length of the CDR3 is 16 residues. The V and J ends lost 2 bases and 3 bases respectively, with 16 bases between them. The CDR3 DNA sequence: TGTGCCAGCAGTTACGGGGGGTCGGGGAGGGACTATGGCTACACCTTC. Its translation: CASSYGGSGRDYGYTF.

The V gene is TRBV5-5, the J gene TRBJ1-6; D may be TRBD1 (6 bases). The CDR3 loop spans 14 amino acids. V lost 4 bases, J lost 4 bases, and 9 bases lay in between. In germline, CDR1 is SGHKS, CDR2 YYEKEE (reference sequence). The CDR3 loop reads CASSDRTYNSPLHF. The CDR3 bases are TGTGCCAGCAGCGACAGGACGTATAATTCACCCCTCCACTTT.

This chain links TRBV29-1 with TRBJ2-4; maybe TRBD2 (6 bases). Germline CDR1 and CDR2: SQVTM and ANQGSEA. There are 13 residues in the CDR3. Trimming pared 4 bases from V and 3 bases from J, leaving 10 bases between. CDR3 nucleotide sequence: TGCAGCGTTGCCTCGGGGGTCAAAAACATTCAGTACTTC. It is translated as CSVASGVKNIQYF.

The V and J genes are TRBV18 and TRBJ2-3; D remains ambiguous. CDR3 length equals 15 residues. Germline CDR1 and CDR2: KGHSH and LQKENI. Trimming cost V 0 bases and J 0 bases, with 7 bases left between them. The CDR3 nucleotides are TGTGCCAGCTCACCACCTAGCCGAAGCACAGATACGCAGTATTTT. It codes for CASSPPSRSTDTQYF.

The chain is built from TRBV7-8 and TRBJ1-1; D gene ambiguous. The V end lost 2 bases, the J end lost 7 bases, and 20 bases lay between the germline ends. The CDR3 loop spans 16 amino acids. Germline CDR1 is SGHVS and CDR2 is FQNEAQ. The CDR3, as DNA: TGTGCCAGCAGCTTAAGGATCACCGGGTCTCCCTTTGAAGCTTTCTTT. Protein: CASSLRITGSPFEAFF.

CDR3 in DNA: TGTGCCAGTATCCGGAGACAGGGAGAGGGCAATCAGCCCCAGCATTTT. Translation gives CASIRRQGEGNQPQHF. This sequence joins TRBV19 and TRBJ1-5, with 7 positions matching TRBD1. The V segment lost 7 bases and the J segment 2 bases; nucleotides outside the gene matches: 11. CDR3 length: 16 amino acids. Germline V lookup: CDR1 LNHDA, CDR2 SQIVND (reference sequence).

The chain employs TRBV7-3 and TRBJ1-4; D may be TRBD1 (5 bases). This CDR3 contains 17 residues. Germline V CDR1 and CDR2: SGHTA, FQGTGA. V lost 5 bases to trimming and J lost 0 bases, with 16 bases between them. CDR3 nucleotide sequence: TGTGCCAGCAGCCTAATGACAGCCCCTGCAACTAATGAAAAACTGTTTTTT. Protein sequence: CASSLMTAPATNEKLFF.

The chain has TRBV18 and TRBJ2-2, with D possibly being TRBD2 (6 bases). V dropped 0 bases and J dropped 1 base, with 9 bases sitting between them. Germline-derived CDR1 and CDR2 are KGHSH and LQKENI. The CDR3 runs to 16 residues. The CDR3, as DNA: TGTGCCAGCTCACCACCAAATAGCGGGAACACCGGGGAGCTGTTTTTT. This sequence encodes CASSPPNSGNTGELFF.

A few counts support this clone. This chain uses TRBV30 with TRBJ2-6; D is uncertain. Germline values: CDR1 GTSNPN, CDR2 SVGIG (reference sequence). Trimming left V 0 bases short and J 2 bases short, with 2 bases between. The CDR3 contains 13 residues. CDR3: CAWSVTGANVLTF. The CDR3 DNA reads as TGTGCCTGGAGTGTTACTGGGGCCAACGTCCTGACTTTC.

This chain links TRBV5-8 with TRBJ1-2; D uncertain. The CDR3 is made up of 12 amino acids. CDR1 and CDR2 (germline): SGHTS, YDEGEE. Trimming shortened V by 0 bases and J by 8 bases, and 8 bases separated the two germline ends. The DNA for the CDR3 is TGTGCCAGCAGCTTGGCGCAGCGAGGCTACACCTTC. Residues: CASSLAQRGYTF. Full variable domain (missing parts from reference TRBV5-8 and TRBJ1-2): EAGVTQSPTHLIKTRGQQATLRCSPISGHTSVYWYQQALGLGLQFLLWYDEGEERNRGNFPPRFSGRQFPNYSSELNVNALELEDSALYLCASSLAQRGYTFGSGTRLTVV.

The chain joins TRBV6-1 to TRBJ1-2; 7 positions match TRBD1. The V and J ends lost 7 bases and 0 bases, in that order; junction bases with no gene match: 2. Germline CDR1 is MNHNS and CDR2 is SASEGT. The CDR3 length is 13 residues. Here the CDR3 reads CASNGQANYGYTF. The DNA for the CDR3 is TGTGCCAGCAACGGACAGGCTAACTATGGCTACACCTTC.

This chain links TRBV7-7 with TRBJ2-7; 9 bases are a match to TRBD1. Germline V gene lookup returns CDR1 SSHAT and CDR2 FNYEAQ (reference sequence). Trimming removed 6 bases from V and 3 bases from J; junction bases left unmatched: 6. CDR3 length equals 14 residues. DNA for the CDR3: TGTGCCAGCAGTCCCGGGACAGGGTTCTACGAGCAGTACTTC. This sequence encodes CASSPGTGFYEQYF.

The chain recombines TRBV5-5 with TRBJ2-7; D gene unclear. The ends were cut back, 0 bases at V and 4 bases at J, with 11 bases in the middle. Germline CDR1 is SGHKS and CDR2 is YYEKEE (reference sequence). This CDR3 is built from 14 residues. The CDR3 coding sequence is TGTGCCAGCAGCTTGGCAGCAGGCGATTACGAGCAGTACTTC. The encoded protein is CASSLAAGDYEQYF. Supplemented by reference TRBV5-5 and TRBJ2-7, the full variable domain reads DAGVTQSPTHLIKTRGQQVTLRCSPISGHKSVSWYQQVLGQGPQFIFQYYEKEERGRGNFPDRFSARQFPNYSSELNVNALLLGDSALYLCASSLAAGDYEQYFGPGTRLTVT.

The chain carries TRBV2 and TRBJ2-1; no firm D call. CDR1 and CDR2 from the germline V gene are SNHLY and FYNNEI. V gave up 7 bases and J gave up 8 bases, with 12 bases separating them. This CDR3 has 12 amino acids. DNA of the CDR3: TGTGCCAGCAATCTCGGGTTGTATGAGCAGTTCTTC. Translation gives CASNLGLYEQFF.

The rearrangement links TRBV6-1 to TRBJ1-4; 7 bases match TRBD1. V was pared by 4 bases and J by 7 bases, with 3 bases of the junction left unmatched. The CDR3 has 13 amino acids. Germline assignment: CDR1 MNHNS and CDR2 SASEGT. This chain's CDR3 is CASSGQGGEKLFF. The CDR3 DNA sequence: TGTGCCAGCAGTGGACAGGGCGGTGAAAAACTGTTTTTT.

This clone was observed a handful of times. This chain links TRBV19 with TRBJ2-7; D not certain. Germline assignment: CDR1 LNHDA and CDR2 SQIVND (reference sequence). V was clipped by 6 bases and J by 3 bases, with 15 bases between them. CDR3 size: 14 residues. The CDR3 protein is CASREQPLSYEQYF. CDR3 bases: TGTGCCAGTAGGGAACAGCCGCTGAGCTACGAGCAGTACTTC.

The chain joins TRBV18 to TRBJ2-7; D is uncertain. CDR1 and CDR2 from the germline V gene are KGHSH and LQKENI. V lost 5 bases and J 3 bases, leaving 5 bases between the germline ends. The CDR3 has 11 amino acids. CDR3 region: CASSESYEQYF. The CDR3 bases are TGTGCCAGCTCAGAGAGCTACGAGCAGTACTTC.

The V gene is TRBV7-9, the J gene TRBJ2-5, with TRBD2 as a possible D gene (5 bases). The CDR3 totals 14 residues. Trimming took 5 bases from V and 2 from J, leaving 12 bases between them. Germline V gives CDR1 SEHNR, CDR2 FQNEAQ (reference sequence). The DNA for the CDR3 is TGTGCCAGCAGCCTCGGACGGGAACAAGAGACCCAGTACTTC. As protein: CASSLGREQETQYF.

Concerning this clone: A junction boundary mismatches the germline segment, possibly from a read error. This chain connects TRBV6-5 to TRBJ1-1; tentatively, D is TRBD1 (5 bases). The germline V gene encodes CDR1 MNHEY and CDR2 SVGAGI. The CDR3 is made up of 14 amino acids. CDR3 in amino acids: CASSPGTTNAEAFF. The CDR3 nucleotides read TGTGCCAGCAGTCCCGGGACTACGAACGCTGAAGCTTTCTTT.

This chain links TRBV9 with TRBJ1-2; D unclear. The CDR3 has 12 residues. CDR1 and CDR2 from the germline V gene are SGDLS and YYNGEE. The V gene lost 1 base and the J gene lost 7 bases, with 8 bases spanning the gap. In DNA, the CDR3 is TGTGCCAGCAGCGTATATGTCGGTGGCTACACCTTC. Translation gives CASSVYVGGYTF.

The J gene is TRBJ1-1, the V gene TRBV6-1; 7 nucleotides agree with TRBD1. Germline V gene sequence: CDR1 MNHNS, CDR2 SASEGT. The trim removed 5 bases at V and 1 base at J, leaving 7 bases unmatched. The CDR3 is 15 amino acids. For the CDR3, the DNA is TGTGCCAGCAGTAAACTGACAGGGTGGAACACTGAAGCTTTCTTT. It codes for CASSKLTGWNTEAFF.

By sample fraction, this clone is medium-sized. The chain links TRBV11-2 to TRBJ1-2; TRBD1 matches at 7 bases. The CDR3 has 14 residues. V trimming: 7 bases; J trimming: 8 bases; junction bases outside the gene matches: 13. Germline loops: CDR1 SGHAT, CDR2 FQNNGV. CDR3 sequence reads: CASTPTTGSNGYTF. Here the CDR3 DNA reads TGTGCCAGCACCCCTACGACAGGGAGCAACGGCTACACCTTC.

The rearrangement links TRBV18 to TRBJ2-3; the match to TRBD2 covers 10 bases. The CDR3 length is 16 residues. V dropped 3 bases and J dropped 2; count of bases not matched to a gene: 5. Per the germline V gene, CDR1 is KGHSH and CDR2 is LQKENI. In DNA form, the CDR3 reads TGTGCCAGCTCACCGTTACTAGCGGGGAACACAGATACGCAGTATTTT. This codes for CASSPLLAGNTDTQYF.